This TCR beta chain was captured by sequencing in a study of cytomegalovirus exposure and HLA in healthy donors. Whole-study results and caveats: One cluster of highly shared sequence variants probably arose as a sequencing artifact. Altogether, about 160 TCR beta chains were recorded as cytomegalovirus-associated. There were some public TCRs occurring in many donors, but most TCR sequences were rare.

Germline V gene lookup returns CDR1 SEHNR and CDR2 FQNEAQ (reference sequence). The trim removed 6 bases at V and 6 bases at J, leaving 19 bases unmatched. CDR3 length: 19 amino acids. PCR was performed using 60 Vbeta and 13 Jbeta primers. Data came from immunoSEQ multiplex PCR; TCRdb stores just in-frame clones and leaves some out. The sample gives about 100,000 clones, 70% to 85% of which show up once; 1.2% is in the top ten. With regard to this clone: Its antigen is as yet unknown.

Donors showed nominal health when sampled, although they likely had unrecorded immune exposures. The TCR originated in a woman aged 18-29 years in good health and CMV-seronegative. V is TRBV7-9 and J is TRBJ2-1; 11 bases are a match to TRBD2. Sequencing was done on a sample of PBMCs. Here the CDR3 reads CASRYGGTSGSPWSNEQFF. The CDR3 DNA is TGTGCCAGCAGATACGGGGGTACTAGCGGGAGCCCCTGGTCCAATGAGCAGTTCTTC.